This record covers a single TCR beta chain. The sample originates from a study of shared clonotypes between healthy human individuals. Some clones are missing from TCRdb's copy, which holds only in-frame ones; the method was immunoSEQ multiplex PCR. This table has around 2,000,000 clones, around 95% appearing once. From germline, CDR1 is GTSNPN and CDR2 SVGIG (reference sequence). CDR3 length: 16 residues. V lost 2 bases, J lost 5 bases, and 21 bases lay in between. The sample comprised naive CD4+ T cells sorted from blood. Noted subset: CD45RA+ positively selected. The chain recombines TRBV30 with TRBJ1-2; no clear D. The sequence derives from a man aged 18 to 30 in good health. In DNA form, the CDR3 reads TGTGCCTGGAGTTTCCAGGCGAACTTTCGGACTTATGGCTACACCTTC. It translates to CAWSFQANFRTYGYTF.